This T cell receptor (beta chain) was obtained from a study of blood T cell repertoires in COVID-19. Study-wide context: From the United States, Italy and Spain came samples of acute and convalescent COVID-19.

J gave up 1 base and V 6 bases, and 15 bases lay outside the gene matches. Per the germline V gene, CDR1 is KGHSH and CDR2 is LQKENI. CDR3 length: 18 residues. The authors' processing: The assay estimated nucleated cells by amplifying reference gene primers. TCRdb's table, derived via immunoSEQ multiplex PCR, lists solely in-frame clones and lacks some. V and J calls plus clone size are reproduced from that table; the DNA served to infer D and trimming. The sample records under 100,000 clones, around 86% being singletons. J is TRBJ2-5 and V is TRBV18; TRBD1 aligns across 9 bases. The clonotype originates from an older woman with acute or convalescent COVID-19. The specimen was peripheral blood. The CDR3: CASSLPLQGAAGQETQYF. The CDR3 DNA reads TGTGCCAGCTCGCTTCCGCTACAGGGGGCGGCTGGCCAAGAGACCCAGTACTTC.